The next 7 T cell receptor beta chains were all read from a single sample in a study of tumor-infiltrating lymphocytes in localized non-small cell lung cancer. The protocol was immunoSEQ multiplex PCR, while the TCRdb copy is restricted to in-frame clones and leaves out a portion. In the table there are about 12,000 clones, about 85% of which are singletons. Sequencing used lung tumor tissue. Every receptor here comes from a human donor with non-small cell lung cancer.

The V gene is TRBV6-5, the J gene TRBJ2-5; D gene unclear. The CDR3 runs to 11 residues. Germline CDR1 reads MNHEY; CDR2 reads SVGAGI. Trimming removed 0 bases from V and 5 bases from J, with 1 base in between. DNA of the CDR3: TGTGCCAGCAGTTACTCGGAGACCCAGTACTTC. Translated: CASSYSETQYF.

The chain uses TRBV9 and TRBJ2-7; D is unclear. This CDR3 is 14 amino acids long. The germline V gene has CDR1 SGDLS and CDR2 YYNGEE. Between the trimmed V and J ends, which lost 1 base and 1 base, there was a span of 9 bases. CDR3 coding DNA: TGTGCCAGCAGCGTAAGCGACTCTTCCTACGAGCAGTACTTC. Residues: CASSVSDSSYEQYF.

The chain recombines TRBV7-7 with TRBJ2-1, with D possibly TRBD1 on 6 matching bases. This CDR3 region has 12 residues. The germline V gene encodes CDR1 SSHAT and CDR2 FNYEAQ (reference sequence). Trimming pared 5 bases from V and 7 bases from J, leaving 9 bases between. CDR3 in amino acids: CASSPTGNEQFF. Here the CDR3 DNA reads TGTGCCAGCAGCCCTACAGGGAATGAGCAGTTCTTC.

The gene calls are TRBV7-9 and TRBJ2-2, with D uncertain. V lost 7 bases to trimming and J lost 2 bases, with 11 bases between them. This CDR3 has 14 amino acids. The germline CDR1 and CDR2 sequences are SEHNR and FQNEAQ (reference sequence). CDR3 residues: CASTFVTNTGELFF. DNA of the CDR3: TGTGCCAGCACTTTCGTAACTAACACCGGGGAGCTGTTTTTT.

V and J are TRBV27 and TRBJ1-2; D not resolved. This CDR3 has 15 amino acids. Germline V gene lookup returns CDR1 MNHEY and CDR2 SMNVEV (reference sequence). V lost 0 bases, J lost 4 bases, and 12 bases lay in between. The CDR3: CASSLSGDHIYGYTF. DNA for the CDR3: TGTGCCAGCAGTTTATCAGGCGACCATATCTATGGCTACACCTTC.

The chain joins TRBV10-2 to TRBJ2-7; D remains unclear. This CDR3 has 12 amino acids. V lost 8 bases and J 2 bases, leaving 10 bases between the germline ends. Germline CDR1 and CDR2: WSHSY and SAAADI. CDR3 region: CASCLGPYEQYF. CDR3 in DNA: TGCGCCAGCTGCCTTGGGCCCTACGAGCAGTACTTC.

V is TRBV7-9 and J is TRBJ1-2; no definite D call. Per the germline V gene, CDR1 is SEHNR and CDR2 is FQNEAQ (reference sequence). There are 14 residues in the CDR3. Between the trimmed V and J ends, which lost 2 bases and 4 bases, there was a span of 11 bases. The CDR3 nucleotides read TGTGCCAGCAGCTTACAGCCAGGTTTCTATGGCTACACCTTC. Its translation: CASSLQPGFYGYTF.